These 5 T cell receptor beta chains were sequenced from one sample in a study of T cells after yellow fever vaccination. MiXCR, applied by TCRdb to the 5' RACE reads, yields one record per CDR3 protein. Of 200,000 to 250,000 distinct CDR3 sequences in the sample, approximately 3% were seen once. The sample in question was CD4+ T cells sorted from PBMCs, obtained 10 days after the yellow fever booster vaccination. The receptors were gathered from a man aged 18 to 29 who received the YFV17D yellow fever vaccine.

This clonotype was found many times. The chain couples TRBV11-2 to TRBJ2-3, with D possibly being TRBD2 (5 bases). CDR3 size: 12 residues. Germline V gene data show CDR1 as SGHAT and CDR2 as FQNNGV. V was pared by 5 bases and J by 6 bases, with 9 bases between. The CDR3: CASSALGDTQYF. In nucleotides, the CDR3 is TGTGCCAGCAGCGCACTAGGGGATACGCAGTATTTT.

This clonotype was seen repeatedly, ten times or more. The genes are TRBV5-1 and TRBJ2-3; D remains unclear. The CDR3 runs to 14 residues. Between the trimmed V and J ends, which lost 4 bases and 0 bases, there was a span of 9 bases. Germline V gene sequence: CDR1 SGHRS, CDR2 YFSETQ. CDR3 DNA sequence: TGCGCCAGCAGCCTGGACCACAGCACAGATACGCAGTATTTT. It yields the protein CASSLDHSTDTQYF.

This clonotype was observed at least ten times. The genes are TRBV5-5 and TRBJ2-7, with D tentatively TRBD1 (5 bases). This CDR3 spans 12 amino acids. With 4 bases removed from V and 4 bases from J, the gap between germline ends came to 9 bases. The germline V gene encodes CDR1 SGHKS and CDR2 YYEKEE (reference sequence). The CDR3 protein is CASSLGAYEQYV. CDR3 DNA sequence: TGTGCCAGCAGCCTAGGGGCTTACGAGCAGTACGTC.

This clonotype occurred many times. The rearrangement links TRBV7-7 to TRBJ2-3; 8 positions agree with TRBD1. CDR3 length: 15 residues. Trimming cost V 5 bases and J 2 bases; bases outside gene matches: 6. Germline lookup yields CDR1 SSHAT and CDR2 FNYEAQ (reference sequence). CDR3 residues: CASSAGQAITDTQYF. In DNA, the CDR3 is TGTGCCAGCAGCGCGGGACAGGCCATCACAGATACGCAGTATTTT. The full variable domain, with the rest looked up from reference TRBV7-7 and TRBJ2-3, is GAGVSQSPRYKVTKRGQDVTLRCDPISSHATLYWYQQALGQGPEFLTYFNYEAQPDKSGLPSDRFSAERPEGSISTLTIQRTEQRDSAMYRCASSAGQAITDTQYFGPGTRLTVL.

The V call is TRBV5-4, the J call TRBJ1-2, with D perhaps matching TRBD1 (6 bases). Looked up from germline, CDR1 is SGHNT and CDR2 is YYREEE (reference sequence). The CDR3 is 15 amino acids. The V end lost 3 bases, the J end lost 8 bases, and 20 bases lay between the germline ends. CDR3 sequence (DNA): TGTGCCAGCAGCTGGAGAGGACAGCCAGGGGACGGCTACACCTTC. It encodes CASSWRGQPGDGYTF.